This T cell receptor (beta chain) was captured in a study of blood T cells in healthy people across ages (dated by TCRdb to the mid-2010s). At the level of the whole study: In model experiments, roughly one uniquely barcoded TCR beta cDNA molecule per two T cells was captured by template switching. To track age-related changes in TCR beta repertoire diversity, the study relied on deep sequencing normalized with unique cDNA molecular identifiers. Four age groups were formed from the donors: young (average approximately 17 years), middle-aged (approximately 40), aged (approximately 60) and long-lived (about 80). To avoid experimental bias, donors of different ages were spread randomly across the sequencing lanes. For two donors (one aged 18 to 30 and one aged 80 or older), the study analyzed two additional independent replicas of 1 million unique cDNA reads from the same blood draw.

Libraries were built with 5' RACE. Reads for this sample came from an Illumina HiSeq 2500. A second 7 to 11 cycle PCR used a sample-barcoded 5' primer and a J-beta primer mix. A unique molecular identifier was introduced onto each TCR beta cDNA molecule by a template-switch 5' adaptor carrying 12 random nucleotides. Each sample yielded at least 2.5 million CDR3-containing paired-end reads. The Mint cDNA synthesis kit, primed by a TRBC-specific oligonucleotide, was used to synthesize first-strand cDNA from all RNA. Following uracil-DNA glycosylase treatment, all cDNA underwent a first 18-cycle PCR with the universal primers M1SS and BC2_uni_R. Regarding the original processing steps: Each sample was normalized by randomly selecting 1 million high-quality reads, each carrying a distinct molecular identifier. Instead of being binned into consensus sequences, reads that shared molecular identifiers were thrown out. MiTCR, with a Q25 quality threshold and the strictest error-elimination algorithm, was used for CDR3 identification, clonotype clustering and error correction. A nonparametric unseen species model using Euler transformation provided a lower-bound estimate of total TCR beta diversity. The public reads were quality trimmed at Q25 with fastp and then assembled into clones with MiXCR by TCRdb, keeping productive beta chains. When rows share a CDR3 protein, they turn into one entry using the most common DNA and genes. TCRdb's processing, not the authors' own work, is the source of the V and J calls. The sample table contains some 1,500,000 distinct CDR3 sequences; only one count was recorded for about 42% of them. Around 4% of the sample is taken by the ten largest.

Donors were 35 to 40 systemically healthy Caucasian individuals from Russia aged roughly 6 to 90 years. Ten milliliters of peripheral blood were drawn from each donor into EDTA-treated Vacutainer tubes. Ficoll-Paque density-gradient centrifugation was used to isolate PBMCs, with at least 7 million per sample. Total RNA, at least 5 micrograms per sample, was extracted from PBMCs with Trizol reagent. Naive CD45RAhigh/CD27high T cell percentages were measured by flow cytometry on a PBMC aliquot from every donor. As to this clonotype: Its antigen is not yet known. No much larger clone is present one base from it, and per-base qualities are unavailable.

What the authors observed across the whole study: Compared with the aged group, the long-lived group had more naive CD4+ T cells, fewer expanded clones and increased TCR diversity, suggesting age selection. Bulk unsorted PBMC profiling prevented conclusive comparison of naive and antigen-experienced compartments. Observed TCR beta diversity per million T cells fell roughly linearly with age, and a significant reduction was already apparent by age roughly 40. Because donor CMV infection status was unknown, age-related changes in expanded clonotypes were potentially confounded. Estimates of total diversity based on one million sequenced T cells were regarded as lower bounds and as underestimates. There was a strong correlation between observed TCR beta diversity and the percentage of naive T cells measured by flow cytometry.

V is clipped by 3 bases and J by 9 bases, and the sequence between their germline boundaries is 19 bases long. From the cysteine up to the phenylalanine, the CDR3 has a length of 15 residues. CDR3 DNA is the only sequence kept; it has 45 bases, read in frame from the first base. Per the germline V gene, SGDLS is the CDR1 and YYNGEE is the CDR2. The sequence derives from a woman between 18 and 30 years old in good health. The rearrangement joined TRBV9 to TRBJ1-5; a tentative D call is TRBD1 (6 bases match). Sample: blood. At the DNA level, the sequence is TGTGCCAGCAGCGACAATGCACGGGACATACGGCCCCAGCATTTT. It is translated as CASSDNARDIRPQHF.